The 16 T cell receptor beta chains listed next were all sequenced from one sample in a study of blood T cells in healthy people across ages. Alongside a J-beta primer mix, a sample-barcoded 5' primer served in a second PCR lasting roughly 7 to 11 cycles. TCRdb passed the 5' RACE reads through MiXCR, listing each CDR3 protein once. This table holds some 710,000 distinct CDR3 sequences, approximately 21% found once. Material for sequencing was blood. The receptors come from a man aged 65 to 85 in good health.

This clonotype showed up just a few times. V and J are TRBV20-1 and TRBJ2-5, with 7 bases matching TRBD2. CDR3 length: 14 amino acids. Losses at the gene ends were 5 bases for V and 9 bases for J; bases not matched to a gene: 15. Looked up from germline, CDR1 is DFQATT and CDR2 is SNEGSKA (reference sequence). CDR3 DNA: TGCAGTGCTCCCCGGGACTATCCCCAGTCTGCCCAGTACTTC. Translation: CSAPRDYPQSAQYF.

A remark on this clonotype: A read error may produce the germline difference seen at one junction end. The V and J genes are TRBV5-1 and TRBJ1-1; D remains ambiguous. The CDR3 length is 17 residues. In germline, CDR1 is SGHRS, CDR2 YFSETQ. The CDR3 nucleotides read TGCGCCAGCAGCTCCTCTACGCTCGCAAACGTGAACACTCAAGCTTTCTTT. It yields the protein CASSSSTLANVNTQAFF.

This clonotype was seen a few times. V gene TRBV20-1 combines with J gene TRBJ1-5; D is perhaps TRBD1 (6 bases). V was trimmed by 6 bases and J by 0 bases, leaving 15 bases between them. Germline CDR1 reads DFQATT; CDR2 reads SNEGSKA (reference sequence). This CDR3 region has 15 residues. CDR3 DNA: TGCAGTGCCCGCGCAGGGGACTATAGCAATCAGCCCCAGCATTTT. Translation: CSARAGDYSNQPQHF.

In this sample, this clonotype turned up a few times. The conserved closing phenylalanine or tryptophan is absent in this CDR3, likely reflecting a read error. The J gene is TRBJ1-1, the V gene TRBV7-9, with unresolved D. The CDR3 is 14 amino acids. Germline V gene sequence: CDR1 SEHNR, CDR2 FQNEAQ (reference sequence). The germline V and J ends were trimmed by 5 bases and 5 bases, with 15 bases remaining between them. This CDR3 reads CASSKTTEKTEAFL. The CDR3, as DNA: TGTGCCAGCAGCAAGACCACAGAAAAGACTGAAGCTTTCCTT.

V is TRBV28 and J is TRBJ2-5; 7 bases are a match to TRBD1. The CDR3 is made up of 15 amino acids. Germline CDR1 MDHEN, CDR2 SYDVKM. Trimming took 0 bases from V and 2 from J; bases not matched to a gene: 3. The CDR3 DNA is TGTGCCAGCAGTTTATGGGACAGGTGGCAAGAGACCCAGTACTTC. Translated: CASSLWDRWQETQYF.

This clonotype was seen a handful of times. The rearrangement links TRBV3-1 to TRBJ2-4; 10 nucleotides agree with TRBD2. After removal of 4 bases from V and 2 bases from J, the junction contained 8 bases not matched to a gene. The CDR3 covers 17 residues. Germline CDR1 LGHDT, CDR2 YNNKEL (reference sequence). CDR3 nucleotides: TGTGCCAGCAGCCCTCGAGGGACTAGCGTAACCAAAAACATTCAGTACTTC. Its protein is CASSPRGTSVTKNIQYF.

The chain employs TRBV28 and TRBJ1-1; D gene ambiguous. V shed 6 bases and J shed 7 bases, with 27 bases lying between them. Germline V gives CDR1 MDHEN, CDR2 SYDVKM. The CDR3 has 17 amino acids. The CDR3 DNA reads TGTGCCAGCAGCCGACGGGCTAACAAAGGGTTATCTGGTGAAGCTTTCTTT. Residues: CASSRRANKGLSGEAFF.

Only a few counts were recorded for this clonotype. This chain connects TRBV7-8 to TRBJ1-2; D is uncertain. There are 15 residues in the CDR3. The V and J ends lost 2 bases and 4 bases respectively, with 14 bases between them. CDR1 is SGHVS and CDR2 is FQNEAQ in the germline V gene. The CDR3 loop is CASSLRDSGTYGYTF. CDR3 coding DNA: TGTGCCAGCAGCTTAAGGGATTCAGGCACCTATGGCTACACCTTC.

This clonotype was counted between two and nine times. The V and J genes are TRBV19 and TRBJ1-2; D perhaps matches TRBD1 (5 bases). Germline loops: CDR1 LNHDA, CDR2 SQIVND (reference sequence). The CDR3 consists of 15 residues. V dropped 5 bases and J dropped 4 bases, with 17 bases sitting between them. CDR3 sequence: CASSPQAGKGYGYTF. CDR3 in DNA: TGTGCCAGTAGTCCCCAGGCAGGGAAGGGCTATGGCTACACCTTC. Based on the CDR3 plus reference TRBV19 and TRBJ1-2, the full variable domain is DGGITQSPKYLFRKEGQNVTLSCEQNLNHDAMYWYRQDPGQGLRLIYYSQIVNDFQKGDIAEGYSVSREKKESFPLTVTSAQKNPTAFYLCASSPQAGKGYGYTFGSGTRLTVV.

V usage is TRBV20-1 and J usage is TRBJ1-5, with a tentative D call TRBD1 (5 bases). Germline CDR1 reads DFQATT; CDR2 reads SNEGSKA (reference sequence). Trimming removed 4 bases at V and 3 bases at J, with 10 bases between. This CDR3 is built from 13 residues. The DNA of the CDR3 is TGCAGTGCTATGCGACAGCTCAATCAGCCCCAGCATTTT. Amino acids: CSAMRQLNQPQHF.

The genes are TRBV20-1 and TRBJ2-1; 11 positions agree with TRBD1. The CDR3 extends over 14 amino acids. Germline CDR1 is DFQATT and CDR2 is SNEGSKA (reference sequence). Trimming at V came to 2 bases and at J to 8 bases, leaving 5 bases not matched to a gene. The CDR3 spells CSARSDRGLDEQFF. The DNA for the CDR3 is TGCAGTGCTAGATCGGACAGGGGGCTGGATGAGCAGTTCTTC.

The chain couples TRBV12-3 or TRBV12-4 to TRBJ1-5; 9 bases fit TRBD1. The trim removed 5 bases at V and 6 bases at J, leaving 8 bases unmatched. CDR3 length equals 15 residues. The CDR3 region has the DNA TGTGCCAGCAGTCCAGGGACAGGGCTAGGTCAGCCCCAGCATTTT. Translated: CASSPGTGLGQPQHF.

This chain links TRBV12-3 or TRBV12-4 with TRBJ1-2; no reliable D call. This CDR3 is 13 amino acids long. The V gene lost 2 bases and the J gene lost 4 bases, with 8 bases spanning the gap. The CDR3 nucleotides read TGTGCCAGCAGTTTACACGGAAGCTATGGCTACACCTTC. It yields the protein CASSLHGSYGYTF.

This clonotype was seen only a few times. The chain recombines TRBV3-1 with TRBJ2-6; D possibly corresponds to TRBD1 (6 bases). This CDR3 comprises 16 residues. Germline values: CDR1 LGHDT, CDR2 YNNKEL (reference sequence). Trimming pared 5 bases from V and 0 bases from J, leaving 11 bases between. The CDR3 loop is CASSFLGGSGANVLTF. The CDR3, as DNA: TGTGCCAGCAGCTTCCTAGGGGGCTCTGGGGCCAACGTCCTGACTTTC.

The chain joins TRBV12-3 or TRBV12-4 to TRBJ2-5; weak D call: TRBD2 (7 bases). V gave up 7 bases and J gave up 3 bases, with 15 bases separating them. This CDR3 contains 14 residues. CDR3 sequence: CASTEGGREETQYF. DNA of the CDR3: TGTGCCAGCACAGAGGGGGGGCGGGAAGAGACCCAGTACTTC.

Comment on this clonotype: A much larger clone is a single base away; this may be a read error. V and J are TRBV5-1 and TRBJ1-1, with a tentative D call TRBD1 (5 bases). CDR3 length: 13 residues. Trimming took 10 bases from V and 1 from J, leaving 14 bases between them. Germline V gene data show CDR1 as SGHRS and CDR2 as YFSETQ. CDR3 amino acids: CAGNPGGNTEAFF. The DNA for the CDR3 is TGCGCCGGCAATCCGGGGGGGAACACTGAAGCTTTCTTT.